A selection of T cell receptor beta chains follows, all from one sample in a study of regulatory T cells in long-lasting Graves disease. TCRdb reprocessed the multiplex PCR reads with MiXCR, giving one entry per CDR3 protein. The sample includes 550,000 or so distinct CDR3 sequences, about 11% of them seen just once. These data also featured in a second study, about T cells in Graves' hyperthyroidism and ophthalmopathy.

Sequencing used peripheral blood mononuclear cells (PBMCs), obtained at new diagnosis, from a patient treated with antithyroid drugs. These receptors were obtained from a woman aged 25 to 45 with Graves disease. CDR3s include the opening cysteine and the closing phenylalanine or tryptophan. Each record gives: V gene, clone size, J gene, D gene, CDR3 protein, CDR3 DNA. A D gene is named only where the DNA matches it firmly. The size entry is marked missing in some rows and otherwise reads once, few, many or a size class.

v_gene: TRBV6-5
abundance: many
j_gene: TRBJ1-6
d_gene: TRBD1
CDR3aa: CASSYWGQGDSPLHF
CDR3nt: TGTGCCAGCAGTTACTGGGGACAGGGAGATTCACCCCTCCACTTT

v_gene: TRBV28
abundance: many
j_gene: TRBJ2-1
d_gene: TRBD2
CDR3aa: CASSLWGRGSSYNEQFF
CDR3nt: TGTGCCAGCAGTTTATGGGGGAGGGGCAGCTCCTACAATGAGCAGTTCTTC

v_gene: TRBV19
abundance: many
j_gene: TRBJ1-5
d_gene: NA
CDR3aa: CASSILRRARGVQPQHF
CDR3nt: TGTGCCAGTAGTATACTCCGGCGGGCTAGAGGAGTGCAGCCCCAGCATTTT

v_gene: TRBV29-1
abundance: many
j_gene: TRBJ1-1
d_gene: NA
CDR3aa: CSVSRQDAEAFF
CDR3nt: TGCAGCGTTTCGCGACAGGACGCTGAAGCTTTCTTT

v_gene: TRBV19
abundance: many
j_gene: TRBJ1-4
d_gene: NA
CDR3aa: CASSVSSSGSRNEKLFF
CDR3nt: TGTGCCAGTAGTGTTAGTTCCTCAGGGTCGAGGAATGAAAAACTGTTTTTT

v_gene: TRBV7-9
abundance: NA
j_gene: TRBJ2-1
d_gene: TRBD2
CDR3aa: CASSLAFLAGGSGDEQFF
CDR3nt: TGTGCCAGCAGCTTAGCGTTCCTTGCGGGAGGGAGCGGTGATGAGCAGTTCTTC

v_gene: TRBV12-3/TRBV12-4
abundance: many
j_gene: TRBJ2-6
d_gene: NA
CDR3aa: CATNRGANVLTF
CDR3nt: TGTGCCACCAATCGTGGGGCCAACGTCCTGACTTTC

v_gene: TRBV18
abundance: few
j_gene: TRBJ1-1
d_gene: TRBD1
CDR3aa: CASSPGQSNTEAFF
CDR3nt: TGTGCCAGCTCACCGGGACAGAGTAACACTGAAGCTTTCTTT

v_gene: TRBV3-1
abundance: many
j_gene: TRBJ1-2
d_gene: TRBD1
CDR3aa: CASSRTGPNYGYTF
CDR3nt: TGTGCCAGCAGCCGGACAGGGCCTAACTATGGCTACACCTTC

v_gene: TRBV6-1
abundance: many
j_gene: TRBJ2-7
d_gene: NA
CDR3aa: CASSFKGSKEQYF
CDR3nt: TGTGCCAGCAGTTTCAAGGGGAGTAAGGAGCAGTACTTC

v_gene: TRBV2
abundance: few
j_gene: TRBJ2-3
d_gene: NA
CDR3aa: CASSVEVFDTQYF
CDR3nt: TGTGCCAGCAGTGTTGAAGTATTCGATACGCAGTATTTT

v_gene: TRBV19
abundance: NA
j_gene: TRBJ2-7
d_gene: TRBD1
CDR3aa: CASSSQGARAYEQYF
CDR3nt: TGTGCCAGTAGTTCCCAGGGGGCGAGGGCCTACGAGCAGTACTTC

v_gene: TRBV19
abundance: NA
j_gene: TRBJ2-7
d_gene: NA
CDR3aa: CASSIAGTIYEQYF
CDR3nt: TGTGCCAGTAGTATAGCAGGGACCATCTACGAGCAGTACTTC

v_gene: TRBV4-2
abundance: NA
j_gene: TRBJ2-3
d_gene: NA
CDR3aa: CASSQERAGPSTDTQYF
CDR3nt: TGTGCCAGCAGCCAAGAGAGGGCAGGGCCGAGCACAGATACGCAGTATTTT

v_gene: TRBV6-5
abundance: many
j_gene: TRBJ1-2
d_gene: TRBD1
CDR3aa: CASSYAGQGYGYTF
CDR3nt: TGTGCCAGCAGTTACGCCGGACAGGGTTATGGCTACACCTTC

v_gene: TRBV7-9
abundance: NA
j_gene: TRBJ2-1
d_gene: TRBD2
CDR3aa: CASSLEAGGPPNEQFF
CDR3nt: TGTGCCAGCAGCTTAGAAGCGGGAGGGCCTCCCAATGAGCAGTTCTTC

v_gene: TRBV20-1
abundance: many
j_gene: TRBJ2-5
d_gene: NA
CDR3aa: CSARERGLIGETQYF
CDR3nt: TGCAGTGCTAGAGAGAGGGGTTTGATTGGGGAGACCCAGTACTTC

v_gene: TRBV28
abundance: NA
j_gene: TRBJ2-6
d_gene: NA
CDR3aa: CASSYPPSGANVLTF
CDR3nt: TGTGCCAGCAGTTACCCCCCCTCTGGGGCCAACGTCCTGACTTTC

v_gene: TRBV7-2
abundance: many
j_gene: TRBJ2-5
d_gene: TRBD2
CDR3aa: CASSLASSGGPETQYF
CDR3nt: TGTGCCAGCAGCTTAGCATCGTCGGGAGGGCCGGAGACCCAGTACTTC

v_gene: TRBV5-1
abundance: many
j_gene: TRBJ2-2
d_gene: NA
CDR3aa: CASSPSHENTGELFF
CDR3nt: TGCGCCAGCAGCCCGAGTCACGAGAACACCGGGGAGCTGTTTTTT

v_gene: TRBV14
abundance: many
j_gene: TRBJ1-1
d_gene: NA
CDR3aa: CASSRVQSGTEAFF
CDR3nt: TGTGCCAGCAGCCGAGTTCAATCAGGGACTGAAGCTTTCTTT

v_gene: TRBV27
abundance: many
j_gene: TRBJ2-2
d_gene: NA
CDR3aa: CASSRQSNTGELFF
CDR3nt: TGTGCCAGCAGTAGACAGTCGAACACCGGGGAGCTGTTTTTT

v_gene: TRBV28
abundance: NA
j_gene: TRBJ2-3
d_gene: NA
CDR3aa: CASRGVYGGEGRDTQYF
CDR3nt: TGTGCCAGCAGGGGGGTTTATGGGGGCGAGGGTAGGGATACGCAGTATTTT

v_gene: TRBV5-1
abundance: NA
j_gene: TRBJ2-3
d_gene: TRBD2
CDR3aa: CASSLESSGRVTDTQYF
CDR3nt: TGCGCCAGCAGCTTGGAGTCTAGCGGGAGGGTCACAGATACGCAGTATTTT

v_gene: TRBV7-9
abundance: many
j_gene: TRBJ2-1
d_gene: NA
CDR3aa: CASSPQKAGRVVNEQFF
CDR3nt: TGTGCCAGCAGCCCCCAAAAAGCCGGTCGGGTAGTGAATGAGCAGTTCTTC

v_gene: TRBV5-6
abundance: many
j_gene: TRBJ2-1
d_gene: TRBD2
CDR3aa: CASSHGLAVGF
CDR3nt: TGTGCCAGCAGCCACGGACTAGCGGTAGGCTTC